This TCR beta chain was retrieved from a study of blood T cell repertoires in COVID-19. Per germline, CDR1 SEHNR and CDR2 FQNEAQ (reference sequence). V shed 4 bases, J shed 5 bases, and the junction held 7 bases outside the gene matches. The CDR3 totals 15 residues. TCRdb keeps only in-frame clones here, not all; method: immunoSEQ multiplex PCR. Of 230,000 or so clones listed, about 88% are singletons. The rearrangement uses TRBV7-9 and TRBJ2-3; 9 positions match TRBD2. Sequences were obtained from peripheral blood. This TCR was sampled from a woman between 35 and 50 years old who had recovered from COVID-19. CDR3 nucleotides: TGTGCCAGCAGCTGGGTAGCGGGAGCGAAAGATACGCAGTATTTT. It codes for CASSWVAGAKDTQYF.